This T cell receptor (beta chain) emerged from a study of T cells in tumors after PD-1 blockade. Study information: Treatment was either pembrolizumab 200 mg every 3 weeks or cemiplimab 350 mg every 2 weeks. During anti-PD-1 treatment, some patients continued daily vismodegib 150 mg. Broader study findings: Some novel exhausted tumor clones appeared in pre-treatment blood, suggesting peripheral recruitment.

V was clipped by 5 bases and J by 1 base, with 7 bases between them. This CDR3 spans 13 amino acids. Germline lookup yields CDR1 ENHRY and CDR2 SYGVKD. Assay: immunoSEQ multiplex PCR; the TCRdb copy retains only in-frame clones and omits some. The profile shows 35,000 or so clones, around 80% of them singletons. Tumor or blood genomic DNA was sequenced, with inputs of about 550 ng to 6,004 ng. Concerning this clone itself: The antigen remains undetermined.

The sequence derives from a human donor with basal cell carcinoma. The J gene is TRBJ2-3, the V gene TRBV10-3, with D hard to call. Material: PBMCs, obtained before anti-PD-1 treatment. CDR3 sequence reads: CAISRGGTDTQYF. The CDR3 DNA is TGTGCCATCAGTCGAGGCGGCACAGATACGCAGTATTTT.